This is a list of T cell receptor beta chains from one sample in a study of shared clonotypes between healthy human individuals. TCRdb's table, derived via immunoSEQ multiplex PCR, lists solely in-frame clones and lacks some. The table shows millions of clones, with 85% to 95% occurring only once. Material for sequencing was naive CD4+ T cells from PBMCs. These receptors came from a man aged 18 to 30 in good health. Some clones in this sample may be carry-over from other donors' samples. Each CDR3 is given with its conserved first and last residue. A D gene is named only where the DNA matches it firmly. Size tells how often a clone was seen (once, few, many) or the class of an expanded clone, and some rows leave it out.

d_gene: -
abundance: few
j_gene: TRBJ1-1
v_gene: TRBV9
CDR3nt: TGTGCCAGCAGCGTAGGGCAAGGGTTGACTGAAGCTTTCTTT
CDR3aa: CASSVGQGLTEAFF

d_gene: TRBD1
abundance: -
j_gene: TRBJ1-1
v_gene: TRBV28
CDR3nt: TGTGCCAGCCCTCCCGGACAGGGCGGGATGAACACTGAAGCTTTCTTT
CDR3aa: CASPPGQGGMNTEAFF

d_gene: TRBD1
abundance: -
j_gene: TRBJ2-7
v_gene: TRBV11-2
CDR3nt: TGTGCCAGCAGCTTCTCGGGGACAGGGGGCTACGAGCAGTACTTC
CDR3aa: CASSFSGTGGYEQYF

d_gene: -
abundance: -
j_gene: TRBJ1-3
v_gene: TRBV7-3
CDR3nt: TGTGCCAGCAGCCGGGACTCTGGAAACACCATATATTTT
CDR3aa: CASSRDSGNTIYF

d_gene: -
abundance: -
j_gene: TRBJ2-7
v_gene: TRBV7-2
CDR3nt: TGTGCCAGCAGCTTAGCTTCTAGCTCCTACGAGCAGTACTTC
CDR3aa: CASSLASSSYEQYF

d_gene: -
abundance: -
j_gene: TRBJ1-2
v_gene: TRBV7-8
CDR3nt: TGTGCCAGCAGCTCACGAGGGGTCGGGGGCGGATACTATGGCTACACCTTC
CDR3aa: CASSSRGVGGGYYGYTF

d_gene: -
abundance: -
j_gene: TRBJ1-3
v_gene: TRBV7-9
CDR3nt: TGTGCCAGCAGCTTAGCAACAGCGGGCTCTGGAAACACCATATATTTT
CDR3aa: CASSLATAGSGNTIYF

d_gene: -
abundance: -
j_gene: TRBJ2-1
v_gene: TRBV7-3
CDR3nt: TGTGCCAGCAGCTTAACAGTCAATGAGCAGTTCTTC
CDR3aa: CASSLTVNEQFF

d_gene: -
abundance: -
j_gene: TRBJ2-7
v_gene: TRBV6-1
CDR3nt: TGTGCCAGCACCACCGGGACTTCCGCGAGGGAGCAGTACTTC
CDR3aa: CASTTGTSAREQYF

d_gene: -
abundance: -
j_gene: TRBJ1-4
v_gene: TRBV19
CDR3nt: TGTGCCAGTAGTATCCAGGGTGTTGAAACTAATGAAAAACTGTTTTTT
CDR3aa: CASSIQGVETNEKLFF

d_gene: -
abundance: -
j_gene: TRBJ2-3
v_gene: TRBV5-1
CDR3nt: TGCGCCAGCAGCTGGGGCGCGGGCACAGATACGCAGTATTTT
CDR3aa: CASSWGAGTDTQYF

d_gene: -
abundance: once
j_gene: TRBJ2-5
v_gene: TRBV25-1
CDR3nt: TGTGCCAGCAGTGAGGGGGCCCGAGAGACCCAGTACTTC
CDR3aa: CASSEGARETQYF

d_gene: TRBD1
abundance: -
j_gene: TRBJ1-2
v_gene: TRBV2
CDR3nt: TGTGCCAGCAGAGGGACAGGGAGCTACACCTTC
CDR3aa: CASRGTGSYTF

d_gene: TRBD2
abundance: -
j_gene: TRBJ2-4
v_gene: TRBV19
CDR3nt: TGTGCCAGTAGTCCGAGGGGGACTAGCGGGAATATTCTGGCCAAAAACATTCAGTACTTC
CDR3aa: CASSPRGTSGNILAKNIQYF